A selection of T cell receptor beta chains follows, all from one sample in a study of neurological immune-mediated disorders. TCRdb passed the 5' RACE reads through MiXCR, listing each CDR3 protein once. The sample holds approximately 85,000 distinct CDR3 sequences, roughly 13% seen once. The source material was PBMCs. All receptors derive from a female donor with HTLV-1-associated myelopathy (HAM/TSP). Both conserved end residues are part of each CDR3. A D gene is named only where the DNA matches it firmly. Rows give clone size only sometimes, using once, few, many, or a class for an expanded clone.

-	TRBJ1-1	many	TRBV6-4	TGTGCCAGTAGACAGAGCTCCTACACTGAAGCTTTCTTT	CASRQSSYTEAFF
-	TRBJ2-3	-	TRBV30	TGTGCCTGGAGTGTCCGGGGTACGCAGTATTTT	CAWSVRGTQYF
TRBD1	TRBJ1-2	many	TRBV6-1	TGTGCCAGCAGTCGGGACAGGGGATCTAACTATGGCTACACCTTC	CASSRDRGSNYGYTF
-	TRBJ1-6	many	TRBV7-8	TGTGCCAGCGCTCCACAGGTCGCTAATTCACCCCTCCACTTT	CASAPQVANSPLHF
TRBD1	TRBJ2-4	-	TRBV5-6	TGTGCCAGCAGCTTAGATTCTATACTCGGGACAGGGAGGTGGGACATTCAGTACTTC	CASSLDSILGTGRWDIQYF
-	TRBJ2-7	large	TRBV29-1	TGCAGCGTTGAGGGAGGGACAGGATCGACCTACGAGCAGTACTTC	CSVEGGTGSTYEQYF
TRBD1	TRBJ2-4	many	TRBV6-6	TGTGCCAGCAGCCCCCTCACCCCCCGGGACAGGGAGTACTTC	CASSPLTPRDREYF
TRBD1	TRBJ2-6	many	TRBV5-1	TGCGCCAGCATACAGGGGGCAGGTGGGGCCAACGTCCTGACTTTC	CASIQGAGGANVLTF
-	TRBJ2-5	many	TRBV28	TGTGCCAGCAGTGCCCCGACAGGGAGGGACCAAGAGACCCAGTACTTC	CASSAPTGRDQETQYF
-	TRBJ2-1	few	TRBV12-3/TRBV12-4	TGTGCCAGCAGTCCCAATCGGATTTATGAGCAGTTCTTC	CASSPNRIYEQFF
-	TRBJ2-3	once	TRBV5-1	TGCGCCAGCAGAAACACCACAGATACGCAGTATTTT	CASRNTTDTQYF
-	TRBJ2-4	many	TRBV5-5	TGTGCCAGCAGCTTGGAGGGAGCCAAAAACATTCAGTACTTC	CASSLEGAKNIQYF
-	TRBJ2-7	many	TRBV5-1	TGCGCCAGCAACGGGGCGGCCGACTACGAGCAGTACTTC	CASNGAADYEQYF
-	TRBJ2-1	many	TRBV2	TGTGCCAGCACCGACCGTCCCCTAGGGAGCTCCTACAATGAGCAGTTCTTC	CASTDRPLGSSYNEQFF
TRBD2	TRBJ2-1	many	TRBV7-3	TGTGCCAGCAGCTTAGCGGGGGGGCCGTATGAGCAGTTCTTC	CASSLAGGPYEQFF
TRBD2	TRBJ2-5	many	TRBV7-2	TGTGCCAGCAGCTTAATGCGGGGGGCAGGAGGGGAGACCCAGTACTTC	CASSLMRGAGGETQYF
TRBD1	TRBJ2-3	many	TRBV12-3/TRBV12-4	TGTGCCAGCAGCCGTGACAGGGGGGATACGCAGTATTTT	CASSRDRGDTQYF
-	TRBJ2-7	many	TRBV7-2	TGTGCCAGCAGCTTAGGGCTAGCAGCCTACGAGCAGTACTTC	CASSLGLAAYEQYF
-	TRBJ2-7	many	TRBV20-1	TGCAGTGCCCTAAAGGCGGCCTACGAGCAGTACTTC	CSALKAAYEQYF
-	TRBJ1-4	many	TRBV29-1	TGCAGCGCCCTGGACAGTGGCCGATCTGAAAAACTGTTTTTT	CSALDSGRSEKLFF